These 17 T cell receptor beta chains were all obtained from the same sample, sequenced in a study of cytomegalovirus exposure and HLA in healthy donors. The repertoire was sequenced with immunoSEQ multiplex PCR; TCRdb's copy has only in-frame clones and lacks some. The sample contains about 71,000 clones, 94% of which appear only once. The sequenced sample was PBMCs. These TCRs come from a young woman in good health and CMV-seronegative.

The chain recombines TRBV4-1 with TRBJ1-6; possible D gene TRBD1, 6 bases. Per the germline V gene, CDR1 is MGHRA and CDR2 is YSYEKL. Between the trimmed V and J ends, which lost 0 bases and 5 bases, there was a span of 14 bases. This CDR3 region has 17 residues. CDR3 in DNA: TGCGCCAGCAGCCAAGATAGGGGGGGAGGGAATAATTCACCCCTCCACTTT. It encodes CASSQDRGGGNNSPLHF.

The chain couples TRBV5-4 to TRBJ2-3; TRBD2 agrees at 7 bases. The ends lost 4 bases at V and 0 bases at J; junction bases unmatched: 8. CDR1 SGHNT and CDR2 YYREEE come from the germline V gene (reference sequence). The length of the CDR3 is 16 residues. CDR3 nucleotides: TGTGCCAGCAGCCCCCGGGGGGAGGATAGCACAGATACGCAGTATTTT. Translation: CASSPRGEDSTDTQYF.

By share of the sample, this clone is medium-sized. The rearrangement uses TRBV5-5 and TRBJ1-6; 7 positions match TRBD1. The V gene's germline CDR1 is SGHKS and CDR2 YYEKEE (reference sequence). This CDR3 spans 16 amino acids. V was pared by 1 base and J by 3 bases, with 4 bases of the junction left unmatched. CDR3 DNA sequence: TGTGCCAGCAGCTTGTACAGGGGCATCTATAATTCACCCCTCCACTTT. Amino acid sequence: CASSLYRGIYNSPLHF.

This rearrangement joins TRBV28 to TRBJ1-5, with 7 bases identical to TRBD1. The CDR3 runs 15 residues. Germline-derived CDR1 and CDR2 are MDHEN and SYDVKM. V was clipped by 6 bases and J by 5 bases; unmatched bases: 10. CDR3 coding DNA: TGTGCCAGCAGGCTACAGGGGAATCCGGATCAGCCCCAGCATTTT. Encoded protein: CASRLQGNPDQPQHF.

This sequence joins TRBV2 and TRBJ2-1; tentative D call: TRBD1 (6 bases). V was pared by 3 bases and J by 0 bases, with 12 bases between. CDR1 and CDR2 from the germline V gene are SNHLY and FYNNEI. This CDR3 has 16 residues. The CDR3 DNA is TGTGCCAGCAGTGATATGGGGGCTAGCTCCTACAATGAGCAGTTCTTC. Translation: CASSDMGASSYNEQFF.

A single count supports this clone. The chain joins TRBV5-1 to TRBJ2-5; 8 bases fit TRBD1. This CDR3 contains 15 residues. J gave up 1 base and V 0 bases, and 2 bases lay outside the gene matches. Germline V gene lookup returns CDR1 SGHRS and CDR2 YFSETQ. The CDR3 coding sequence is TGCGCCAGCAGCTTGGCCGGACAGGGCCAAGAGACCCAGTACTTC. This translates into CASSLAGQGQETQYF.

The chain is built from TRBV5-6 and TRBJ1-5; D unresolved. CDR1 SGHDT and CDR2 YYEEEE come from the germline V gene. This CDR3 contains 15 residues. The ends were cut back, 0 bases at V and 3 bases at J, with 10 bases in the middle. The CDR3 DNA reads TGTGCCAGCAGCTTGGGAGGCAACCCCAATCAGCCCCAGCATTTT. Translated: CASSLGGNPNQPQHF. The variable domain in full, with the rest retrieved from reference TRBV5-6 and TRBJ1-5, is DAGVTQSPTHLIKTRGQQVTLRCSPKSGHDTVSWYQQALGQGPQFIFQYYEEEERQRGNFPDRFSGHQFPNYSSELNVNALLLGDSALYLCASSLGGNPNQPQHFGDGTRLSIL.

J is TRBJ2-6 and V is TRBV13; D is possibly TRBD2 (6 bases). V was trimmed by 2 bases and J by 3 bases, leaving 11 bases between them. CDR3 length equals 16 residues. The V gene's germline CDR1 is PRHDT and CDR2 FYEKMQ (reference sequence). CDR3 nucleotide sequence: TGTGCCAGCAGCTTACGGAGGGCGAATGGGGCCAACGTCCTGACTTTC. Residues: CASSLRRANGANVLTF.

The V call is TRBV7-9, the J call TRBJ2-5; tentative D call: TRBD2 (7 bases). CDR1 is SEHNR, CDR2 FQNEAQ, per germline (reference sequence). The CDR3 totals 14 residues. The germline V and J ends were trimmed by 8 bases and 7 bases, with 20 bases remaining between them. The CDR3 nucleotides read TGTGCCAGCCACAAGGGGGAGGGCTTTGGGACCCAGTACTTC. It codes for CASHKGEGFGTQYF.

This CDR3 is CASSLALAGQETQYF. As DNA, the CDR3 is TGTGCCAGCAGCTTAGCACTAGCGGGACAAGAGACCCAGTACTTC. This chain links TRBV7-9 with TRBJ2-5; 10 positions agree with TRBD2. After removal of 0 bases from V and 2 bases from J, the junction contained 0 bases not matched to a gene. The CDR3 is made up of 15 amino acids. Germline values: CDR1 SEHNR, CDR2 FQNEAQ (reference sequence).

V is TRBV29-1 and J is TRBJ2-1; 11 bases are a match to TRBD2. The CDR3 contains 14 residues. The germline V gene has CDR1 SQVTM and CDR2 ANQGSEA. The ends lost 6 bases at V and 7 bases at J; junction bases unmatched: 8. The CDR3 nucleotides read TGCAGCGTCTTCCTAGCGGGAGGATGGAATGAGCAGTTCTTC. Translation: CSVFLAGGWNEQFF.

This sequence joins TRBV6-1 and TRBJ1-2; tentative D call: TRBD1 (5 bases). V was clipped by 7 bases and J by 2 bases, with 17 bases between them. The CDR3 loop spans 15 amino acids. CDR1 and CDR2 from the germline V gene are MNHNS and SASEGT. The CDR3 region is CASTSPERGNYGYTF. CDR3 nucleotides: TGTGCCAGCACCTCCCCCGAGCGGGGGAACTATGGCTACACCTTC.

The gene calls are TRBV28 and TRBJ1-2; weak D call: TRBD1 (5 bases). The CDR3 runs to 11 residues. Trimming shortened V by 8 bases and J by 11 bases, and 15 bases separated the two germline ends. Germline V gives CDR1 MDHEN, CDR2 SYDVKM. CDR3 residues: CASAPAGGYTF. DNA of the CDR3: TGTGCCAGCGCGCCGGCGGGGGGGTACACCTTC.

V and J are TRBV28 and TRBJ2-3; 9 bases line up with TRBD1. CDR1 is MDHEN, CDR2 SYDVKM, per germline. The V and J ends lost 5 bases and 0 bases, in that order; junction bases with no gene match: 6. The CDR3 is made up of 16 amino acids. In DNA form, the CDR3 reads TGTGCCAGCAGTCTCACCGGACAGGGGAGCACAGATACGCAGTATTTT. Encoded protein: CASSLTGQGSTDTQYF.

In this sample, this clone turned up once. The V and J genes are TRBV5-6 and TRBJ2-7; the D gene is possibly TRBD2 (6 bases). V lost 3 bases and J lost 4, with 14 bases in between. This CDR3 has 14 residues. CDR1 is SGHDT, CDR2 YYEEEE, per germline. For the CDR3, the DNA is TGTGCCAGCAGCTCCGGGAGAAAGGGTTACGAGCAGTACTTC. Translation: CASSSGRKGYEQYF.

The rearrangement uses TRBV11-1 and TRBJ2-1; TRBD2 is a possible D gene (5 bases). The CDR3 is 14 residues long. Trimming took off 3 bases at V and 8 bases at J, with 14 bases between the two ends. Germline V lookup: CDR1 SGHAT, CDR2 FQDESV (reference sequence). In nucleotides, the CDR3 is TGTGCCAGCAGCTTTAGCGTCCCGGCGTATGAGCAGTTCTTC. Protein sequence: CASSFSVPAYEQFF.

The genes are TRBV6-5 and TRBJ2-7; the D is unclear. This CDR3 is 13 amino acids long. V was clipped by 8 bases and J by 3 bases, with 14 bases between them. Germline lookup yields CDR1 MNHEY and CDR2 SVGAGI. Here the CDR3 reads CASRPRGLYEQYF. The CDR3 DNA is TGTGCCAGCCGACCACGAGGTCTCTACGAGCAGTACTTC.